The sequence of this T cell receptor beta chain was determined in a study of blood T cell dynamics during melanoma immunotherapy. Libraries were prepared by immunoSEQ multiplex PCR; TCRdb keeps only in-frame clonotypes and omits some of them. The top ten clones hold 5% to 6.5% of a sample with 14,000 or so clones, under 90% of them seen once. Time point here: pre-treatment baseline. The TCR sequence derives from a human donor with melanoma. The sequences come from blood, collected from a patient treated with checkpoint blockade.

The CDR3 reads CASSPRTGKSSGANVLTF. Written as DNA, the CDR3 is TGTGCCAGCAGCCCAAGGACAGGGAAGAGCTCTGGGGCCAACGTCCTGACTTTC. The rearrangement links TRBV7-9 to TRBJ2-6, with TRBD1 identical over 8 bases. CDR1 SEHNR and CDR2 FQNEAQ come from the germline V gene (reference sequence). The V gene end was trimmed by 5 bases and the J gene end by 0 bases; junction bases not matched to a gene: 9. The CDR3 extends over 18 amino acids.